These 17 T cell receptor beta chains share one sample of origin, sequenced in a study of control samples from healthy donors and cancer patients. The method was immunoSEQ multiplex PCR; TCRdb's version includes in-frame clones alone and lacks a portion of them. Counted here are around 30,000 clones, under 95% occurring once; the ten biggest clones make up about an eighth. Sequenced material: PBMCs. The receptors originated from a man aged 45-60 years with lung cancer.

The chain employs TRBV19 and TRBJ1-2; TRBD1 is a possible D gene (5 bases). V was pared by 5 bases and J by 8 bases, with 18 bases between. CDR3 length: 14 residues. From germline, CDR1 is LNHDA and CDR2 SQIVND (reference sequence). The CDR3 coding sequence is TGTGCCAGTAGTCCTAGCGGGGGAGGCGGAGGCTACACCTTC. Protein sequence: CASSPSGGGGGYTF.

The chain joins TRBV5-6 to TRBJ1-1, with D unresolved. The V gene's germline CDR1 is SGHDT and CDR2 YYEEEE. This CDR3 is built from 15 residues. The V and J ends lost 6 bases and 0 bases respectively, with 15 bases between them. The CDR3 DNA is TGTGCCAGCATGTGGGCAGACACCATGAACACTGAAGCTTTCTTT. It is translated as CASMWADTMNTEAFF.

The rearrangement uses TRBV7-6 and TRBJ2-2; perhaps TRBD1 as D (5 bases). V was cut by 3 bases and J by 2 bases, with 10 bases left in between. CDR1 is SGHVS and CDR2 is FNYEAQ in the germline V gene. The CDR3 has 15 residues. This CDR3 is CASSLVDRNTGELFF. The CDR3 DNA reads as TGTGCCAGCAGCTTGGTAGACAGAAACACCGGGGAGCTGTTTTTT.

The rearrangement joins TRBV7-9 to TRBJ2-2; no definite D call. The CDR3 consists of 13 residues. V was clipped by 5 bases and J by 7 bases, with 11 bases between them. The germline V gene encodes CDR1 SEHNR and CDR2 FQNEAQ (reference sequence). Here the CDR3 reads CASSQSTGGELFF. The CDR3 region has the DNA TGTGCCAGCAGCCAGTCCACGGGCGGGGAGCTGTTTTTT.

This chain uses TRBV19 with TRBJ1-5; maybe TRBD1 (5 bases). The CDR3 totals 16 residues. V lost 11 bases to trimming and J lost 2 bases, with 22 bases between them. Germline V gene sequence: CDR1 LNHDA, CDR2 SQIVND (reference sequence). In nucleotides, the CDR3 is TGTGCCGCCCAGGGAATAGGCGCGGACGGCAATCAGCCCCAGCATTTT. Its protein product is CAAQGIGADGNQPQHF.

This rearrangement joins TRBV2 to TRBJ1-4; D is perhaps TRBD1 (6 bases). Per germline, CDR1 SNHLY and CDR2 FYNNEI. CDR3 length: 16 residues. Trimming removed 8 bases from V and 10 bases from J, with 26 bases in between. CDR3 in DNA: TGTGCCAGCGGGACCAGTGCTGGAGGGGGTGGAGGAAAACTGTTTTTT. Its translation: CASGTSAGGGGGKLFF.

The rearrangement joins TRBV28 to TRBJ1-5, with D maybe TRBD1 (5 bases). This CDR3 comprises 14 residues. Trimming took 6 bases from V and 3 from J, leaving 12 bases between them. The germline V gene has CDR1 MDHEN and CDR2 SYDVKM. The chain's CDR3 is CASSLDSNNQPQHF. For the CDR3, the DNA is TGTGCCAGCAGCCTAGACAGTAACAATCAGCCCCAGCATTTT.

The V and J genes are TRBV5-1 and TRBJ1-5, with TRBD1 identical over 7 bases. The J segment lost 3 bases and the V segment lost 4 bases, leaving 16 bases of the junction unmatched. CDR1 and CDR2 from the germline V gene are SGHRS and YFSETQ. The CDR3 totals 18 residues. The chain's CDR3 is CASSLQTGTEEFNQPQHF. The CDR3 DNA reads TGCGCCAGCAGCCTCCAAACCGGGACAGAAGAGTTCAATCAGCCCCAGCATTTT. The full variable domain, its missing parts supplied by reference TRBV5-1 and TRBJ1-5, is KAGVTQTPRYLIKTRGQQVTLSCSPISGHRSVSWYQQTPGQGLQFLFEYFSETQRNKGNFPGRFSGRQFSNSRSEMNVSTLELGDSALYLCASSLQTGTEEFNQPQHFGDGTRLSIL.

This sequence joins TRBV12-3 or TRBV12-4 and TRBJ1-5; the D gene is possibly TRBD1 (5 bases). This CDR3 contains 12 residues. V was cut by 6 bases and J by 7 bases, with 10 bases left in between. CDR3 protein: CASRADTQPQHF. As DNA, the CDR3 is TGTGCCAGCAGGGCGGACACCCAGCCCCAGCATTTT.

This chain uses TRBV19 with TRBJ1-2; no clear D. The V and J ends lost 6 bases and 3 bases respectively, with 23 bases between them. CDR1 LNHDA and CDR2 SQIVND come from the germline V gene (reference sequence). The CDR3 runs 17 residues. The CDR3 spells CASRRQASRSVDYGYTF. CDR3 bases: TGTGCCAGTAGAAGGCAGGCGAGCCGGTCTGTGGACTATGGCTACACCTTC. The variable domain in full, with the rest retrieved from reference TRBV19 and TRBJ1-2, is DGGITQSPKYLFRKEGQNVTLSCEQNLNHDAMYWYRQDPGQGLRLIYYSQIVNDFQKGDIAEGYSVSREKKESFPLTVTSAQKNPTAFYLCASRRQASRSVDYGYTFGSGTRLTVV.

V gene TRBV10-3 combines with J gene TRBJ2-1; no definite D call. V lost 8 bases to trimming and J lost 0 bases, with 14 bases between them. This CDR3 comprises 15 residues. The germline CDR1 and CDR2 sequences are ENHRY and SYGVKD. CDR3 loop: CAIRNSPSSYNEQFF. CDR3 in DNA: TGTGCCATCCGGAATTCTCCTAGCTCCTACAATGAGCAGTTCTTC.

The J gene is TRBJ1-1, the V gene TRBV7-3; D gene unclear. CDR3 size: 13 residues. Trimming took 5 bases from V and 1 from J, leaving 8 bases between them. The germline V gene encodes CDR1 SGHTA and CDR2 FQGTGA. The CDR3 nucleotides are TGTGCCAGCAGCCCCTTCCGGAACACTGAAGCTTTCTTT. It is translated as CASSPFRNTEAFF. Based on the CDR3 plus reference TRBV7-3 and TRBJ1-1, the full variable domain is GAGVSQTPSNKVTEKGKYVELRCDPISGHTALYWYRQSLGQGPEFLIYFQGTGAADDSGLPNDRFFAVRPEGSVSTLKIQRTERGDSAVYLCASSPFRNTEAFFGQGTRLTVV.

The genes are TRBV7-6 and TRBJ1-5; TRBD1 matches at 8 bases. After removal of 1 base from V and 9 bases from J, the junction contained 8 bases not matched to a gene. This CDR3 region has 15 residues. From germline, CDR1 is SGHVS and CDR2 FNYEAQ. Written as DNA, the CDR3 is TGTGCCAGCAGCTTAGGGGCGGACAGGGCTGCGCCCCAGCATTTT. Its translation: CASSLGADRAAPQHF.

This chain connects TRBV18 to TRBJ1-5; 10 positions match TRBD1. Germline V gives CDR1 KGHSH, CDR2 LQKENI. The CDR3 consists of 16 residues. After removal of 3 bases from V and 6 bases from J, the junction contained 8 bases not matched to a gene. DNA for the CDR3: TGTGCCAGCTCACCCTCCCCGACAGGGGGCGGTCAGCCCCAGCATTTT. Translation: CASSPSPTGGGQPQHF.

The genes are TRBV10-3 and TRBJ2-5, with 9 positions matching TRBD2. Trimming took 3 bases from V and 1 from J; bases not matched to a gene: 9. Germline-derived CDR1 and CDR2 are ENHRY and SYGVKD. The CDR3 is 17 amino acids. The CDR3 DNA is TGTGCCATCAGTGAACCGACTAGCGGCTCCTTCCAAGAGACCCAGTACTTC. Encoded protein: CAISEPTSGSFQETQYF.

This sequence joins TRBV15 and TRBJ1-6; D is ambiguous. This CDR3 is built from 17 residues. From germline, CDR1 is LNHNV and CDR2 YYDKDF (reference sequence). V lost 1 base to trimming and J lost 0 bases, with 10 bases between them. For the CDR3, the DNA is TGTGCCACCAGCAGAGGACACGGGGACTCCTATAATTCACCCCTCCACTTT. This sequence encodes CATSRGHGDSYNSPLHF.

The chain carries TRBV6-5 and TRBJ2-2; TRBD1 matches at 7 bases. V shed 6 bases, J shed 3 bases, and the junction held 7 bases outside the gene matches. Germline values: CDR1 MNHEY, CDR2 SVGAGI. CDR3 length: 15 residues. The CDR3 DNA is TGTGCCAGCAGGCGACAGGGTCTAGACACCGGGGAGCTGTTTTTT. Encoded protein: CASRRQGLDTGELFF.